These T cell receptor beta chains were read from a single sample in a study of control samples from healthy donors and cancer patients. Here immunoSEQ multiplex PCR was the method, and the copy in TCRdb shows in-frame clones only, minus some. The repertoire consists of 60,000 to 75,000 clones, with around 87% occurring once and the leading ten covering under 2.5%. Input material: PBMCs. These receptors were collected from a woman in her forties or fifties with head and neck cancer. Each CDR3 is given with its conserved first and last residue. Fields, in order: V gene, D gene, J gene, clone size, CDR3 DNA, CDR3 protein. A D gene is named only where the DNA matches it firmly. Only part of the rows carry a size: once, few, many, or a class if the clone is expanded.

v_gene: TRBV10-3
d_gene: -
j_gene: TRBJ1-1
abundance: -
CDR3nt: TGTGCCATCACCCTGACAGCGAACACTGAAGCTTTCTTT
CDR3aa: CAITLTANTEAFF

v_gene: TRBV7-9
d_gene: TRBD1
j_gene: TRBJ1-2
abundance: -
CDR3nt: TGTGCCAGCAGCCGAGGGGGACAGGGTTTGTCTGTATACGGCTACACCTTC
CDR3aa: CASSRGGQGLSVYGYTF

v_gene: TRBV5-1
d_gene: TRBD1
j_gene: TRBJ1-2
abundance: -
CDR3nt: TGCGCCAGCAGCTTGGGGTGGACAGGGAACTATGGCTACACCTTC
CDR3aa: CASSLGWTGNYGYTF

v_gene: TRBV2
d_gene: -
j_gene: TRBJ1-1
abundance: -
CDR3nt: TGTGCCAGCGGTTTCTGGGGGGGCGGCACTGAAGCTTTCTTT
CDR3aa: CASGFWGGGTEAFF

v_gene: TRBV11-2
d_gene: -
j_gene: TRBJ1-2
abundance: once
CDR3nt: TGTGCCAGCAGCTTAAAGAGGGGTACTGGCTACACCTTC
CDR3aa: CASSLKRGTGYTF

v_gene: TRBV28
d_gene: -
j_gene: TRBJ1-6
abundance: -
CDR3nt: TGTGCCAGCACCCCGGACCAGAGGCTATATTCACCCCTCCACTTT
CDR3aa: CASTPDQRLYSPLHF

v_gene: TRBV3-1/TRBV3-2
d_gene: TRBD2
j_gene: TRBJ2-3
abundance: -
CDR3nt: TGTGCCAGCAGCCAAGCTAGCGGGGGAGTGGCAGATACGCAGTATTTT
CDR3aa: CASSQASGGVADTQYF

v_gene: TRBV29-1
d_gene: -
j_gene: TRBJ2-3
abundance: -
CDR3nt: TGCAGCGCCAGGGCTTTCACAGATACGCAGTATTTT
CDR3aa: CSARAFTDTQYF

v_gene: TRBV2
d_gene: -
j_gene: TRBJ2-5
abundance: once
CDR3nt: TGTGCCAGCAGTGAATTCGGGTCCCAGTACTTC
CDR3aa: CASSEFGSQYF

v_gene: TRBV18
d_gene: -
j_gene: TRBJ1-1
abundance: -
CDR3nt: TGTGCCAGCTTGACGGGACCGAACACTGAAGCTTTCTTT
CDR3aa: CASLTGPNTEAFF

v_gene: TRBV30
d_gene: -
j_gene: TRBJ1-5
abundance: -
CDR3nt: TGTGCCTGGAGTGCAGGGTTGGATCAGCCCCAGCATTTT
CDR3aa: CAWSAGLDQPQHF

v_gene: TRBV27
d_gene: -
j_gene: TRBJ2-1
abundance: -
CDR3nt: TGTGCCAGCAGTTCGTTAACAGGTAGCTCCTACAATGAGCAGTTCTTC
CDR3aa: CASSSLTGSSYNEQFF

v_gene: TRBV5-1
d_gene: -
j_gene: TRBJ2-7
abundance: -
CDR3nt: TGCGCCAGCAGCTCTCCCCTGGGCAGCGAGCAGTACTTC
CDR3aa: CASSSPLGSEQYF

v_gene: TRBV7-3
d_gene: TRBD2
j_gene: TRBJ2-3
abundance: -
CDR3nt: TGTGCCAGCAGCTACGGGGGGGACACAGATACGCAGTATTTT
CDR3aa: CASSYGGDTDTQYF

v_gene: TRBV6-1
d_gene: -
j_gene: TRBJ1-2
abundance: -
CDR3nt: TGTGCCAGCAGTGAAGCCGGGGGGGCGCGAGGCTACACCTTC
CDR3aa: CASSEAGGARGYTF

v_gene: TRBV28
d_gene: TRBD1
j_gene: TRBJ2-5
abundance: -
CDR3nt: TGTGCCAGCAGTTTACCCGGGACAGGGAGAGAAGAGACCCAGTACTTC
CDR3aa: CASSLPGTGREETQYF

v_gene: TRBV5-1
d_gene: TRBD1
j_gene: TRBJ2-2
abundance: -
CDR3nt: TGCGCCAGCTGTTGGACAGGGACGAACACCGGGGAGCTGTTTTTT
CDR3aa: CASCWTGTNTGELFF

v_gene: TRBV7-8
d_gene: -
j_gene: TRBJ1-3
abundance: -
CDR3nt: TGTGCCAGCAGCCCAACAGGGATCCCTGGAAACACCATATATTTT
CDR3aa: CASSPTGIPGNTIYF

v_gene: TRBV15
d_gene: -
j_gene: TRBJ2-5
abundance: once
CDR3nt: TGTGCCACCAGCCGGGGACTTCAGCCAGAGACCCAGTACTTC
CDR3aa: CATSRGLQPETQYF

v_gene: TRBV4-3
d_gene: -
j_gene: TRBJ2-4
abundance: -
CDR3nt: TGCGCCAGCAGCCAAGAGCTACAGAGTATAGGGCAGGGAGTTAACGGCATTCAGTACTTC
CDR3aa: CASSQELQSIGQGVNGIQYF

v_gene: TRBV5-1
d_gene: TRBD1
j_gene: TRBJ1-2
abundance: once
CDR3nt: TGCGCCAGCAGCCCGGAGGCAGGGGGCCCCTATGGCTACACCTTC
CDR3aa: CASSPEAGGPYGYTF

v_gene: TRBV11-3
d_gene: -
j_gene: TRBJ2-1
abundance: -
CDR3nt: TGTGCCAGCAGCCCATCGGCGGAAGATGAGCAGTTCTTC
CDR3aa: CASSPSAEDEQFF

v_gene: TRBV28
d_gene: TRBD1
j_gene: TRBJ2-7
abundance: -
CDR3nt: TGTGCCAGCCAGGACAGGGGGCAGTTCGAGCAGTACTTC
CDR3aa: CASQDRGQFEQYF

v_gene: TRBV10-2
d_gene: TRBD1
j_gene: TRBJ1-6
abundance: -
CDR3nt: TGCGCCAGCCGACTTTCGGGACAGAGCAATTCACCCCTCCACTTT
CDR3aa: CASRLSGQSNSPLHF

v_gene: TRBV28
d_gene: -
j_gene: TRBJ2-3
abundance: -
CDR3nt: TGTGCCAGCAGCCCACATGTGGGGGCCGAGGATACGCAGTATTTT
CDR3aa: CASSPHVGAEDTQYF

v_gene: TRBV2
d_gene: -
j_gene: TRBJ2-2
abundance: -
CDR3nt: TGTGCCAGCAGTGAGACCGGTGGGGCCGGGGAGCTGTTTTTT
CDR3aa: CASSETGGAGELFF

v_gene: TRBV5-1
d_gene: TRBD2
j_gene: TRBJ2-7
abundance: -
CDR3nt: TGCGCCAGCAGCACCTCGACTAGCGGGGGGCACGAGCAGTACTTC
CDR3aa: CASSTSTSGGHEQYF

v_gene: TRBV6-6
d_gene: -
j_gene: TRBJ2-6
abundance: -
CDR3nt: TGTGCCAGCAGGTCACAGGGCTCTGGGGCCAACGTCCTGACTTTC
CDR3aa: CASRSQGSGANVLTF

v_gene: TRBV27
d_gene: TRBD1
j_gene: TRBJ1-1
abundance: few
CDR3nt: TGTGCCAGCAGTTTATACACAGGGGGCCTAGAAGCTTTCTTT
CDR3aa: CASSLYTGGLEAFF

v_gene: TRBV6-6
d_gene: -
j_gene: TRBJ2-3
abundance: -
CDR3nt: TGTGCCAGCAGCCAAAGTGGGTCCAGGGGCACAGATACGCAGTATTTT
CDR3aa: CASSQSGSRGTDTQYF

v_gene: TRBV2
d_gene: -
j_gene: TRBJ2-3
abundance: -
CDR3nt: TGTGCCAGCAGCCGAGACCCCGTGATTTCAGATACGCAGTATTTT
CDR3aa: CASSRDPVISDTQYF

v_gene: TRBV18
d_gene: TRBD2
j_gene: TRBJ2-3
abundance: -
CDR3nt: TGTGCCAGCTCACCGGGACTAGCGGGGGGCCGGTCAGATACGCAGTATTTT
CDR3aa: CASSPGLAGGRSDTQYF

v_gene: TRBV27
d_gene: -
j_gene: TRBJ1-5
abundance: few
CDR3nt: TGTGCCAGCAGTTCCCACGGCGCGGGGAATCAGCCCCAGCATTTT
CDR3aa: CASSSHGAGNQPQHF

v_gene: TRBV5-1
d_gene: -
j_gene: TRBJ1-6
abundance: once
CDR3nt: TGCGCCAGCAGCTTGGGTGTGGATTCACCCCTCCACTTT
CDR3aa: CASSLGVDSPLHF

v_gene: TRBV19
d_gene: TRBD1
j_gene: TRBJ1-5
abundance: -
CDR3nt: TGTGCCAGTAGTCCCGGGACAGCCACTCAGCCCCAGCATTTT
CDR3aa: CASSPGTATQPQHF

v_gene: TRBV19
d_gene: -
j_gene: TRBJ1-1
abundance: medium-sized
CDR3nt: TGTGCCAGCAGTGCAGGGTCCGCTTTCTTT
CDR3aa: CASSAGSAFF

v_gene: TRBV11-3
d_gene: -
j_gene: TRBJ2-1
abundance: -
CDR3nt: TGTGCCAGCTCGAAACACAACAATGAGCAGTTCTTC
CDR3aa: CASSKHNNEQFF

v_gene: TRBV29-1
d_gene: -
j_gene: TRBJ2-3
abundance: once
CDR3nt: TGCAGCGTTGTGAGGATCCCCACAGATACGCAGTATTTT
CDR3aa: CSVVRIPTDTQYF

v_gene: TRBV28
d_gene: -
j_gene: TRBJ1-6
abundance: -
CDR3nt: TGTGCCAGCAGTTTACCCCCTTTGGCGGACTATAATTCACCCCTCCACTTT
CDR3aa: CASSLPPLADYNSPLHF

v_gene: TRBV2
d_gene: -
j_gene: TRBJ1-1
abundance: -
CDR3nt: TGTGCCACCCAAGGGCAGATGTCTGTTGAAGCTTTCTTT
CDR3aa: CATQGQMSVEAFF

v_gene: TRBV7-2
d_gene: TRBD2
j_gene: TRBJ2-2
abundance: -
CDR3nt: TGTGCCAGCAGCTTAGGGACTAGCGGGGGGATCGCGAACACCGGGGAGCTGTTTTTT
CDR3aa: CASSLGTSGGIANTGELFF

v_gene: TRBV6-2/TRBV6-3
d_gene: TRBD2
j_gene: TRBJ2-7
abundance: -
CDR3nt: TGTGCCAGCAGCGGGGGGGCCTACGAGCAGTACTTC
CDR3aa: CASSGGAYEQYF

v_gene: TRBV18
d_gene: -
j_gene: TRBJ1-1
abundance: -
CDR3nt: TGTGCCAGCTCACCAAGGAGGGGAGACACTGAAGCTTTCTTT
CDR3aa: CASSPRRGDTEAFF

v_gene: TRBV28
d_gene: TRBD1
j_gene: TRBJ1-4
abundance: -
CDR3nt: TGTGCCACCGCTAGTCCGGGACAGGGGGCTGAAAAACTGTTTTTT
CDR3aa: CATASPGQGAEKLFF

v_gene: TRBV19
d_gene: TRBD1
j_gene: TRBJ2-7
abundance: -
CDR3nt: TGTGCCAGTAGTGAAGGACAGGGGGTTTCGTACGAGCAGTACTTC
CDR3aa: CASSEGQGVSYEQYF

v_gene: TRBV12-3/TRBV12-4
d_gene: -
j_gene: TRBJ1-5
abundance: -
CDR3nt: TGTGCCAGCAGGAGGGGTAATCAGCCCCAGCATTTT
CDR3aa: CASRRGNQPQHF